This TCR beta chain was observed in a study of CD8+ T cells in alopecia areata. Study-wide points: Affected lesional scalp, above all in alopecia totalis/universalis, was more clonal than normal scalp. Mice gave a clearer picture of TCR sharing than patients did, possibly for HLA-related reasons. When scalp samples are sequenced, resident alphabeta T cells of normal skin are also captured.

From germline, CDR1 is MNHEY and CDR2 SVGAGI. The CDR3 length is 14 residues. The V end lost 7 bases, the J end lost 6 bases, and 16 bases lay between the germline ends. Comment on this clone: The target antigen is unknown.

As the sequencing template, cDNA was produced by extracting RNA and reverse transcribing it. Sequenced by immunoSEQ multiplex PCR; TCRdb stores in-frame clones only, minus some. The sample lists some 170,000 clones, about 67% occurring once. The V gene is TRBV6-5, the J gene TRBJ2-1; D perhaps matches TRBD2 (7 bases). The clonotype was recovered from a human donor with alopecia areata. The material was CD8+ T cells sorted from blood, obtained at week 0. The CDR3 reads CASISKGGGNEQFF. The CDR3 nucleotides are TGTGCCAGCATCTCAAAGGGAGGGGGCAATGAGCAGTTCTTC.